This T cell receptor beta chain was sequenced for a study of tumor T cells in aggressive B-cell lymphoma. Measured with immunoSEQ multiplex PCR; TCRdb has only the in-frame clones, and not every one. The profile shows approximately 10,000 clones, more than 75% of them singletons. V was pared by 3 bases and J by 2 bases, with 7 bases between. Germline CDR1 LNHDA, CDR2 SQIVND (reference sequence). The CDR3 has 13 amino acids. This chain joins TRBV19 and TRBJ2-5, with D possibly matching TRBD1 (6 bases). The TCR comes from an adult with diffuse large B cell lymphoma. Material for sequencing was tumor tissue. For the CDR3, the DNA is TGTGCCAGTAGTATCGGACAGCAAGAGACCCAGTACTTC. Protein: CASSIGQQETQYF.